This is a list of T cell receptor beta chains from one sample in a study of shared clonotypes between healthy human individuals. Using immunoSEQ multiplex PCR, the repertoire was profiled, and TCRdb retains in-frame clones only, with some absent. The table records about 2.3 million clones, 85% to 95% of them present only once. The sample taken for sequencing was naive CD4+ T cells from PBMCs. The receptors were sampled from a man in his late teens or twenties in good health. Some clones in this sample may be carry-over from other donors' samples. The CDR3 runs from the conserved cysteine through the conserved F or W. The order of the fields is J gene, D gene, clone size, V gene, CDR3 DNA, CDR3 protein. A D gene is named only where the DNA matches it firmly. Part of the rows lack a size; the others show once, few, many or a class for expanded clones.

J: TRBJ2-7
D: NA
size: NA
V: TRBV10-3
DNA: TGTGCCATCAGTGAGGCGCAGGTCAGAAGAACCTACGAGCAGTACTTC
CDR3: CAISEAQVRRTYEQYF

J: TRBJ2-1
D: TRBD2
size: NA
V: TRBV18
DNA: TGTGCCAGCTCACTCGGACTAGCGGGAGAAGGTGAGCAGTTCTTC
CDR3: CASSLGLAGEGEQFF

J: TRBJ1-5
D: NA
size: NA
V: TRBV29-1
DNA: TGCAGCGTTGAAGGACCGGGGGATCAGCCCCAGCATTTT
CDR3: CSVEGPGDQPQHF

J: TRBJ2-7
D: NA
size: NA
V: TRBV7-9
DNA: TGTGCCAGCAGCTTGGGCGCGTTACCCTTCTACGAGCAGTACTTC
CDR3: CASSLGALPFYEQYF

J: TRBJ2-2
D: TRBD2
size: NA
V: TRBV5-1
DNA: TGCGCCAGCAGCCAGGGACTACCCACCGGGGAGCTGTTTTTT
CDR3: CASSQGLPTGELFF

J: TRBJ2-7
D: NA
size: NA
V: TRBV20-1
DNA: TGCAGTGCTAGAGATAGGCAGTCGGACTTC
CDR3: CSARDRQSDF

J: TRBJ2-7
D: TRBD1
size: NA
V: TRBV11-1
DNA: TGTGCCAGCAGTCAAGGACAGGGGCGCTCCTACGAGCAGTACTTC
CDR3: CASSQGQGRSYEQYF

J: TRBJ1-5
D: NA
size: NA
V: TRBV6-1
DNA: TGTGCCAGCAGGACAGGACTACAGCCCCAGCATTTT
CDR3: CASRTGLQPQHF

J: TRBJ2-2
D: NA
size: NA
V: TRBV7-7
DNA: TGTGCCAGCAGCTCCGACTACACCGGGGAGCTGTTTTTT
CDR3: CASSSDYTGELFF

J: TRBJ2-1
D: TRBD2
size: NA
V: TRBV6-1
DNA: TGTGCCAGCAGCATTAGCGGGAGGGGCTACAATGAGCAGTTCTTC
CDR3: CASSISGRGYNEQFF

J: TRBJ2-1
D: NA
size: once
V: TRBV6-5
DNA: TGTGCCAGCAGTTACTTGGCGGGCAATGAGCAGTTCTTC
CDR3: CASSYLAGNEQFF

J: TRBJ2-1
D: TRBD2
size: NA
V: TRBV7-2
DNA: TGTGCCAGCAGCCTCAGGGGACTAGCGGGAGGAAGCTCCTACAATGAGCAGTTCTTC
CDR3: CASSLRGLAGGSSYNEQFF

J: TRBJ2-6
D: TRBD2
size: NA
V: TRBV7-2
DNA: TGTGCCAGCAGCTTATTGTGGAGCGGGACCAACGTCCTGACTTTC
CDR3: CASSLLWSGTNVLTF

J: TRBJ2-1
D: NA
size: NA
V: TRBV28
DNA: TGTGCCAGCAGAGTAGGGAGCAGGAACTCTTACAATGAGCAGTTCTTC
CDR3: CASRVGSRNSYNEQFF

J: TRBJ2-3
D: TRBD1
size: NA
V: TRBV9
DNA: TGTGCCAGCAGCGCGGACAGGGGGTTCACAGATACGCAGTATTTT
CDR3: CASSADRGFTDTQYF

J: TRBJ2-3
D: NA
size: once
V: TRBV11-2
DNA: TGTGCCAGCAGACAGTTGACAGGCCCTAGCACAGATACGCAGTATTTT
CDR3: CASRQLTGPSTDTQYF

J: TRBJ1-4
D: TRBD1
size: NA
V: TRBV5-1
DNA: TGCGCCAGCAGCTTGGGGACAGGGGTAATAGGAAAACTGTTTTTT
CDR3: CASSLGTGVIGKLFF

J: TRBJ1-4
D: NA
size: NA
V: TRBV4-2
DNA: TGTGCCAGCAGCCAAGCCCCCCCTGGACAACTGTTTTTT
CDR3: CASSQAPPGQLFF

J: TRBJ2-3
D: TRBD1
size: NA
V: TRBV4-2
DNA: TGTGCCAGCAGCTACCGGGACAGCCTCACAGATACGCAGTATTTT
CDR3: CASSYRDSLTDTQYF

J: TRBJ2-1
D: TRBD2
size: NA
V: TRBV4-1
DNA: TGCGCCAGCAGCCAAGAAGGATCCCTAGCGGGAAATGAGCAGTTCTTC
CDR3: CASSQEGSLAGNEQFF

J: TRBJ1-6
D: NA
size: NA
V: TRBV27
DNA: TGTGCCAGCAGCCAACAGGGAAGCGGGTCACCCCTCCACTTT
CDR3: CASSQQGSGSPLHF

J: TRBJ2-3
D: TRBD2
size: NA
V: TRBV5-1
DNA: TGCGCCAGCAGCCCGTCAGCGGGAGGCACAGATACGCAGTATTTT
CDR3: CASSPSAGGTDTQYF

J: TRBJ2-3
D: TRBD1
size: NA
V: TRBV30
DNA: TGTGCCTGTTACAGGGGCGGCACAGATACGCAGTATTTT
CDR3: CACYRGGTDTQYF

J: TRBJ2-7
D: NA
size: NA
V: TRBV5-1
DNA: TGCGCCAGCAGCTTCTCAGGGTCCGAGCAGTACTTC
CDR3: CASSFSGSEQYF

J: TRBJ1-1
D: TRBD1
size: NA
V: TRBV6-6
DNA: TGTGCCAGCACCTTGAGGGGGCTGGCCACTGAAGCTTTCTTT
CDR3: CASTLRGLATEAFF

J: TRBJ1-2
D: TRBD1
size: NA
V: TRBV5-4
DNA: TGTGCCAGCAGCAAGGACAGGGGAGGAGGCTACACCTTC
CDR3: CASSKDRGGGYTF

J: TRBJ2-2
D: TRBD2
size: NA
V: TRBV27
DNA: TGTGCCAGCCGTAGCGGGAGGGCCAGGGACACCGGGGAGCTGTTTTTT
CDR3: CASRSGRARDTGELFF

J: TRBJ2-1
D: NA
size: NA
V: TRBV2
DNA: TGTGCCAGCAGAAGAAGGGGGGGAGAAAGCTCCTACAATGAGCAGTTCTTC
CDR3: CASRRRGGESSYNEQFF

J: TRBJ2-7
D: NA
size: NA
V: TRBV28
DNA: TGTGCCAGCAGTTCCCTTGGACCACTTCTCTACGAGCAGTACTTC
CDR3: CASSSLGPLLYEQYF

J: TRBJ1-2
D: NA
size: NA
V: TRBV21-1
DNA: TGTGCCAGCAGCAACCCATATACGGGACGGGAAATGGATGGCTACACCTTC
CDR3: CASSNPYTGREMDGYTF

J: TRBJ2-5
D: NA
size: NA
V: TRBV5-6
DNA: TGTGCCAGCAGCTTACCGACGGGGCGACAAGAGACCCAGTACTTC
CDR3: CASSLPTGRQETQYF

J: TRBJ2-1
D: NA
size: NA
V: TRBV29-1
DNA: TGCAGCGTGGGACCTCCTTTCTACAATGAGCAGTTCTTC
CDR3: CSVGPPFYNEQFF

J: TRBJ2-1
D: TRBD1
size: once
V: TRBV11-2
DNA: TGTGCCAGCAGCTCGGACAGGTTTGGTGAGCAGTTCTTC
CDR3: CASSSDRFGEQFF

J: TRBJ2-1
D: NA
size: NA
V: TRBV5-1
DNA: TGCGCCAGCAGCTTGGGAGGGGGGACAACCTACAATGAGCAGTTCTTC
CDR3: CASSLGGGTTYNEQFF

J: TRBJ2-1
D: NA
size: NA
V: TRBV5-1
DNA: TGCGCCAGCAGCTTGGTTTCCGGGAGCTCCTACAATGAGCAGTTCTTC
CDR3: CASSLVSGSSYNEQFF

J: TRBJ2-7
D: NA
size: once
V: TRBV2
DNA: TGTGCCAGCAGCCGGGTAGGGTACGAGCAGTACTTC
CDR3: CASSRVGYEQYF

J: TRBJ1-2
D: NA
size: NA
V: TRBV5-1
DNA: TGCGCCAGCAGCTTGGGGGGTTTAGGAGATGGCTACACCTTC
CDR3: CASSLGGLGDGYTF